These 15 T cell receptor beta chains were sequenced from one sample in a study of PD-1 blockade in classical Hodgkin lymphoma. Each patient experienced a relapse that followed autologous stem cell transplantation, and brentuximab vedotin exposure varied. Produced via immunoSEQ multiplex PCR; TCRdb's table is partial and in-frame only. This sample yields about 13,000 clones, of which around 77% are seen a single time; approximately 25% belongs to the top ten. The source material was peripheral blood mononuclear cells (PBMCs), sampled at baseline. The source of these receptors is a human donor with classical Hodgkin lymphoma.

V is TRBV6-1 and J is TRBJ2-4, with TRBD2 as a possible D gene (7 bases). Germline CDR1 is MNHNS and CDR2 is SASEGT. The CDR3 extends over 17 amino acids. V lost 2 bases and J 0 bases, leaving 14 bases between the germline ends. The CDR3 sequence is CASSEWGGTVAKNIQYF. As DNA, the CDR3 is TGTGCCAGCAGTGAATGGGGGGGCACAGTAGCCAAAAACATTCAGTACTTC.

The chain uses TRBV12-5 and TRBJ2-3; no clear D. V was pared by 2 bases and J by 6 bases, with 12 bases between. The CDR3 extends over 14 amino acids. Germline V CDR1 and CDR2: LGHNT, FRNRAP. This chain's CDR3 is CASGLYGKWDTQYF. CDR3 coding DNA: TGTGCTAGTGGTTTGTATGGGAAATGGGATACGCAGTATTTT.

This clone was counted between two and nine times. The chain couples TRBV21-1 to TRBJ2-6. TRBV21-1 is flagged as a pseudogene. The CDR3 contains 19 residues. CDR3 in amino acids: CASSKTRLIRDPGANVLTF. The CDR3 DNA reads TGTGCCAGCAGCAAAACCCGTCTTATAAGGGACCCTGGGGCCAACGTCCTGACTTTC.

The chain has TRBV4-2 and TRBJ2-1; tentative D call: TRBD1 (5 bases). Between the trimmed V and J ends, which lost 0 bases and 12 bases, there was a span of 15 bases. CDR1 is LGHNA and CDR2 is YNFKEQ in the germline V gene. The length of the CDR3 is 14 residues. CDR3 sequence (DNA): TGTGCCAGCAGCCAAGAGTCTCAGGGTCTAGGGCAGTTCTTC. Its protein is CASSQESQGLGQFF.

V usage is TRBV13 and J usage is TRBJ2-3; 7 bases agree with TRBD2. This CDR3 region has 14 residues. Germline V gene lookup returns CDR1 PRHDT and CDR2 FYEKMQ (reference sequence). Germline trimming cut 5 bases from V and 1 base from J; bases unmatched to any gene: 3. CDR3 sequence reads: CASSTSAGTDTQYF. The DNA for the CDR3 is TGTGCCAGCAGCACTAGCGCAGGCACAGATACGCAGTATTTT.

This chain uses TRBV27 with TRBJ1-2, with D tentatively TRBD1 (5 bases). Trimming took 0 bases from V and 8 from J, leaving 10 bases between them. The CDR3 is 13 amino acids. The germline V gene encodes CDR1 MNHEY and CDR2 SMNVEV (reference sequence). For the CDR3, the DNA is TGTGCCAGCAGTTTATCAGGGGCCTTGGGCTACACCTTC. It specifies CASSLSGALGYTF.

V usage is TRBV5-1 and J usage is TRBJ1-2, with TRBD1 matching over 9 bases. Germline CDR1 and CDR2: SGHRS and YFSETQ. The CDR3 is 16 amino acids. Trimming took 0 bases from V and 6 from J; bases not matched to a gene: 9. This chain's CDR3 is CASSLDGLGDRDGYTF. Here the CDR3 DNA reads TGCGCCAGCAGCTTGGATGGCCTGGGGGACAGGGATGGCTACACCTTC.

This clone was observed a handful of times. The chain recombines TRBV7-9 with TRBJ2-5; D call uncertain. Germline V lookup: CDR1 SEHNR, CDR2 FQNEAQ (reference sequence). V was shortened by 2 bases and J by 5 bases, with 18 bases between the two germline ends. The CDR3 spans 16 residues. CDR3 in DNA: TGTGCCAGCAGCTTAAGACCACCCTTAGGAGAGGAGACCCAGTACTTC. Translation: CASSLRPPLGEETQYF. Variable domain in full (rest from reference TRBV7-9 and TRBJ2-5): DTGVSQNPRHKITKRGQNVTFRCDPISEHNRLYWYRQTLGQGPEFLTYFQNEAQLEKSRLLSDRFSAERPKGSFSTLEIQRTEQGDSAMYLCASSLRPPLGEETQYFGPGTRLLVL.

This clone was seen only a few times. The chain links TRBV11-2 to TRBJ2-1; no clear D gene. This CDR3 region has 12 residues. Trimming pared 5 bases from V and 4 bases from J, leaving 6 bases between. From germline, CDR1 is SGHAT and CDR2 FQNNGV. In nucleotides, the CDR3 is TGTGCCAGCAGCACCCTATACAATGAGCAGTTCTTC. It specifies CASSTLYNEQFF.

The chain combines TRBV2 with TRBJ1-3, with a possible D match to TRBD1 (6 bases). From germline, CDR1 is SNHLY and CDR2 FYNNEI. Trimming left V 3 bases short and J 4 bases short, with 13 bases between. The CDR3 extends over 15 amino acids. The chain's CDR3 is CASSEAGTPGNTIYF. The CDR3 DNA is TGTGCCAGCAGTGAGGCTGGGACACCCGGAAACACCATATATTTT.

The rearrangement links TRBV7-9 to TRBJ1-2; no clear D. Trimming took off 5 bases at V and 3 bases at J, with 13 bases between the two ends. The CDR3 contains 14 residues. Germline CDR1 is SEHNR and CDR2 is FQNEAQ (reference sequence). CDR3 residues: CASSLGWFDYGYTF. CDR3 nucleotides: TGTGCCAGCAGCCTCGGGTGGTTCGACTATGGCTACACCTTC. Looking up the rest from reference TRBV7-9 and TRBJ1-2 gives the full variable domain: DTGVSQNPRHKITKRGQNVTFRCDPISEHNRLYWYRQTLGQGPEFLTYFQNEAQLEKSRLLSDRFSAERPKGSFSTLEIQRTEQGDSAMYLCASSLGWFDYGYTFGSGTRLTVV.

This clone was found once. V and J are TRBV5-1 and TRBJ1-5; the match to TRBD1 covers 10 bases. The CDR3 length is 13 residues. The V gene's germline CDR1 is SGHRS and CDR2 YFSETQ. V lost 5 bases and J lost 7; bases outside the gene matches: 3. The CDR3 sequence is CASRRDRGQPQHF. DNA for the CDR3: TGCGCCAGCAGAAGGGACAGGGGCCAGCCCCAGCATTTT.

This clone came up once. Here the CDR3 reads CASIYGTTSGRFGETQYF. The DNA of the CDR3 is TGTGCCAGCATCTACGGGACCACTAGCGGGAGATTCGGGGAGACCCAGTACTTC. The V and J genes are TRBV6-4 and TRBJ2-5; TRBD2 matches 11 bases. Germline CDR1 MRHNA, CDR2 SNTAGT. The CDR3 consists of 18 residues. J gave up 5 bases and V 7 bases, and 18 bases lay outside the gene matches.

The genes are TRBV15 and TRBJ2-2; TRBD2 matches 7 bases. The CDR3 is 13 residues long. With V trimmed by 6 bases and J by 5 bases, 3 bases remained unmatched. Per the germline V gene, CDR1 is LNHNV and CDR2 is YYDKDF (reference sequence). CDR3 sequence: CATRTSRTGELFF. The CDR3 DNA reads TGTGCCACCAGGACTAGCAGGACCGGGGAGCTGTTTTTT.

This clone has only a few counts. The chain recombines TRBV11-2 with TRBJ2-7; 7 bases line up with TRBD2. V shed 8 bases and J 5 bases; nucleotides not matched to a gene: 18. The CDR3 covers 16 residues. Looked up from germline, CDR1 is SGHAT and CDR2 is FQNNGV. In DNA form, the CDR3 reads TGTGCCAGCGCCGTGAGACCAGGCGGGAGTTTCCACGAGCAGTACTTC. Translation gives CASAVRPGGSFHEQYF. The full variable domain, with the rest looked up from reference TRBV11-2 and TRBJ2-7, is EAGVAQSPRYKIIEKRQSVAFWCNPISGHATLYWYQQILGQGPKLLIQFQNNGVVDDSQLPKDRFSAERLKGVDSTLKIQPAKLEDSAVYLCASAVRPGGSFHEQYFGPGTRLTVT.